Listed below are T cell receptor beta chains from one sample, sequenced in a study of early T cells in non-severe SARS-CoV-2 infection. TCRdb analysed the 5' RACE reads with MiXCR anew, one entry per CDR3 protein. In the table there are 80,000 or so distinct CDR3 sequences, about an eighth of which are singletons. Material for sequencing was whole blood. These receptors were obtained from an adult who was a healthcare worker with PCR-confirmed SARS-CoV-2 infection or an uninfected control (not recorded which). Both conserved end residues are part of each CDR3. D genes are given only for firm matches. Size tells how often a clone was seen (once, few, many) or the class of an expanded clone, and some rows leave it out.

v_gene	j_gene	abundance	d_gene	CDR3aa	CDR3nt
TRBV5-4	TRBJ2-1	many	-	CASSRSFQKQFF	TGTGCCAGCAGCCGGTCCTTCCAGAAGCAGTTCTTC
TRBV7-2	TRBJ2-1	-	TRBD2	CASSSGAGGAYNEQFF	TGTGCCAGCAGCTCGGGAGCGGGAGGGGCCTACAATGAGCAGTTCTTC
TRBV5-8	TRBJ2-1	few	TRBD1	CASSFNRGLSSYNEQFF	TGTGCCAGCAGCTTTAACAGGGGGCTAAGCTCCTACAATGAGCAGTTCTTC
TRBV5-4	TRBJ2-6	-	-	CASSPPNSGANVLTF	TGTGCCAGCAGCCCACCTAACTCTGGGGCCAACGTCCTGACTTTC
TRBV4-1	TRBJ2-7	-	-	CASSQADRWPAEQYF	TGCGCCAGCAGCCAAGCTGACCGTTGGCCAGCGGAGCAGTACTTC
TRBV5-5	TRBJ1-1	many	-	CASSLHAGMNTEAFF	TGTGCCAGCAGCTTGCACGCCGGCATGAACACTGAAGCTTTCTTT
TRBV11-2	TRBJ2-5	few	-	CASSLVTMMGETQYF	TGTGCCAGCAGCTTAGTTACCATGATGGGAGAGACCCAGTACTTC
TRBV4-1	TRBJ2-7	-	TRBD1	CASSHPDRGYEQYF	TGCGCCAGCAGCCATCCCGACAGGGGATACGAGCAGTACTTC
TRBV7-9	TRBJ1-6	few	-	CASSPHPLHF	TGTGCCAGCAGCCCCCATCCCCTCCACTTT
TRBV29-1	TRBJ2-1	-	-	CSVEGGDSVNEQFF	TGCAGCGTTGAAGGCGGCGACAGTGTCAATGAGCAGTTCTTC
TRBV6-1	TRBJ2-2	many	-	CASTLGHRNTGELFF	TGTGCCAGCACCCTGGGACACAGGAACACCGGGGAGCTGTTTTTT
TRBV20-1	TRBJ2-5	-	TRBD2	CSAWTSGRAGGQETQYF	TGCAGTGCTTGGACTAGCGGGAGGGCCGGAGGTCAAGAGACCCAGTACTTC
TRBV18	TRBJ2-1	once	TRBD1	CASSPPGQGREQFF	TGTGCCAGCTCACCCCCGGGACAGGGTCGTGAGCAGTTCTTC
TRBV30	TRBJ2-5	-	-	CAWSTGEPLETQYF	TGTGCCTGGAGTACGGGGGAGCCCCTGGAGACCCAGTACTTC
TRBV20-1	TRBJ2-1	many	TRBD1	CSAGGQGFVEQFF	TGCAGTGCTGGTGGACAGGGTTTCGTTGAGCAGTTCTTC
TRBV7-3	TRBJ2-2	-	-	CASSRGGELFF	TGTGCCAGCAGCAGGGGCGGGGAGCTGTTTTTT
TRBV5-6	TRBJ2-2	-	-	CASSFGPTGELFF	TGTGCCAGCAGCTTTGGGCCCACCGGGGAGCTGTTTTTT
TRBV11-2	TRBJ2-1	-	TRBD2	CASSKLAGGSNEQFF	TGTGCCAGCAGCAAACTAGCGGGAGGATCCAATGAGCAGTTCTTC
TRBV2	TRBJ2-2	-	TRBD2	CAGGTSNTGELFF	TGTGCCGGGGGGACTAGTAACACCGGGGAGCTGTTTTTT
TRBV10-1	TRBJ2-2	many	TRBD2	CASSESTTSVRELFF	TGCGCCAGCAGTGAGTCGACTACTAGCGTGAGGGAGCTGTTTTTT
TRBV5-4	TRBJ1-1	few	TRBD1	CASSWDRDPEAFF	TGTGCCAGCAGCTGGGACAGGGATCCTGAAGCTTTCTTT
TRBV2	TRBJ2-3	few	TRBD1	CASRRTGVRTDTQYF	TGTGCCAGCAGAAGGACAGGAGTTCGCACAGATACGCAGTATTTT